This TCR beta chain was captured in a study of OX40 agonist ivuxolimab in advanced cancers. Only in-frame clones appear in the TCRdb table, and some are missing; sequencing was by immunoSEQ multiplex PCR. Among about 10,000 clones listed, over 60% were seen once. V was shortened by 0 bases and J by 2 bases, with 7 bases between the two germline ends. The length of the CDR3 is 14 residues. Germline V gene sequence: CDR1 SGHTA, CDR2 FQGTGA. The clonotype was recovered from an adult with an advanced solid tumor such as melanoma, head and neck, liver or kidney cancer. Sequenced here: CD4+ or CD8+ T cells sorted from blood, sampled in a trial of the OX40 agonist ivuxolimab. V and J are TRBV7-3 and TRBJ2-5, with TRBD2 as a possible D gene (5 bases). The CDR3 region is CASSLTREQETQYF. As DNA, the CDR3 is TGTGCCAGCAGCTTAACACGGGAACAAGAGACCCAGTACTTC.